This TCR beta chain derives from a study of human T cells and chemical hapten exposure. Overall study context: Alopecia areata, totalis or universalis was found in mostly female patients.

The table lists this clonotype with many counts. TCRdb recomputed calls from the RACE reads with MiXCR, one row per CDR3 protein. The repertoire consists of under 400,000 distinct CDR3 sequences, with about 5.1% occurring once and the leading ten covering 2.5% to 3%. The time point: pre-sensitization, week 0. Treatment given: therapeutic diphenylcyclopropenone sensitization with weekly scalp DPC. Extraction yielded total RNA from whole blood (unfractionated). Germline-derived CDR1 and CDR2 are SGHTA and FQGNSA. Trimming removed 5 bases from V and 9 bases from J; junction bases left unmatched: 10. The CDR3 is 13 amino acids.

The material was whole blood, obtained in connection with sensitization to the hapten diphenylcyclopropenone (DPC). This TCR was sampled from a woman aged 50 to 65 with alopecia areata. Some clones in this sample may be carry-over from other donors' samples. V usage is TRBV7-2 and J usage is TRBJ2-7; 7 nucleotides agree with TRBD1. CDR3 coding DNA: TGTGCCAGCAGCCCCTCGGACAGGAGCGGGCAGTACTTC. Translation gives CASSPSDRSGQYF.